The entry below describes one T cell receptor (beta chain). What it binds is unknown. This sample stems from a study of cytomegalovirus exposure and HLA in healthy donors. Study results and caveats: HLA alleles showed associations with roughly 17,000 TCR beta sequences in a later analysis, at a 0.05 false discovery rate. Apparent HLA restriction characterized most CMV-associated TCR beta chains in a later analysis. V- and J-gene trimming of TCR beta was linked (in a later analysis) to a missense DCLRE1C variant.

13 Jbeta primers and 60 Vbeta primers were used for the PCR. Original processing notes: The count from a later analysis was tens of millions of unique TCR beta chains, 9.5 million to 11 million of them shared. Repertoires were generated with immunoSEQ multiplex PCR, while TCRdb's copy carries only in-frame clones and drops some. That table supplies the V and J calls and clone size; D and trimming were determined from the DNA. The sample carries some 150,000 clones, 70% to 85% recorded once. The CDR3 sequence is 14 residues long. In germline, CDR1 is SGHTA, CDR2 FQGTGA. Germline trimming cut 5 bases from V and 7 bases from J; bases unmatched to any gene: 4.

The material sequenced was PBMCs. The clonotype originates from a woman in her forties in good health and CMV-seronegative. The V gene is TRBV7-3, the J gene TRBJ2-1; 11 bases align to TRBD2. CDR3 bases: TGTGCCAGCAGCGCCGGGACTAGCGGAAATGAGCAGTTCTTC. As protein: CASSAGTSGNEQFF.